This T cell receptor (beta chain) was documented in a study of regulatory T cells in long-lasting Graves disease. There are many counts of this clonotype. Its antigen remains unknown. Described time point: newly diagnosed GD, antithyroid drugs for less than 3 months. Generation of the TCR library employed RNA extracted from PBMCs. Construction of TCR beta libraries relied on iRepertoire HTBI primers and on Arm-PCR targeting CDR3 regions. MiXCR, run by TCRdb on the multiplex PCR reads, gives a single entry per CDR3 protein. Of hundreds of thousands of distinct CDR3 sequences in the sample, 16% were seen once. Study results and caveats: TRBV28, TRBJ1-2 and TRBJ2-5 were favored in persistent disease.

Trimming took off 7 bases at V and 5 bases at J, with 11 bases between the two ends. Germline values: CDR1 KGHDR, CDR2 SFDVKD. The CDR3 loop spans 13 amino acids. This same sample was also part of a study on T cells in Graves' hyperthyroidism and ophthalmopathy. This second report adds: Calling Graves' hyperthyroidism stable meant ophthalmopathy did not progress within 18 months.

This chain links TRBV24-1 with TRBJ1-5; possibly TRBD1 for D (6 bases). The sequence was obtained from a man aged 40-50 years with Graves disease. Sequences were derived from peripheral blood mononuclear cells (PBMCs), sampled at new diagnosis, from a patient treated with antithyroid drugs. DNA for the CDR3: TGTGCCACCAGCCGGGACACTTATCAGCCCCAGCATTTT. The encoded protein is CATSRDTYQPQHF.